This TCR beta chain comes out of a study of T cells after yellow fever vaccination. In TCRdb, the 5' RACE reads were re-called with MiXCR into one record per CDR3 protein. This table has about 580,000 distinct CDR3 sequences, about 15% appearing once. The study's findings and limits: Most primary-vaccination clones recurred post-booster (approximately 95% CD4, 88% CD8). Abundant bulk-derived clonotypes could contaminate FACS-sorted repertoires.

With respect to this clonotype: The antigen remains undetermined.

The clonotype was recovered from a young man who received the YFV17D yellow fever vaccine. Sequencing used PBMCs, obtained about 5 days after the first yellow fever vaccination.

This chain's CDR3 is CASSTTGTGGLPQHF. CDR3 nucleotide sequence: TGTGCCAGCAGTACTACCGGGACAGGGGGCCTGCCCCAGCATTTT. The rearrangement links TRBV6-5 to TRBJ1-5, with 12 positions matching TRBD1. The CDR3 runs 15 residues. Trimming cost V 5 bases and J 9 bases; bases outside gene matches: 8. The germline V gene encodes CDR1 MNHEY and CDR2 SVGAGI.